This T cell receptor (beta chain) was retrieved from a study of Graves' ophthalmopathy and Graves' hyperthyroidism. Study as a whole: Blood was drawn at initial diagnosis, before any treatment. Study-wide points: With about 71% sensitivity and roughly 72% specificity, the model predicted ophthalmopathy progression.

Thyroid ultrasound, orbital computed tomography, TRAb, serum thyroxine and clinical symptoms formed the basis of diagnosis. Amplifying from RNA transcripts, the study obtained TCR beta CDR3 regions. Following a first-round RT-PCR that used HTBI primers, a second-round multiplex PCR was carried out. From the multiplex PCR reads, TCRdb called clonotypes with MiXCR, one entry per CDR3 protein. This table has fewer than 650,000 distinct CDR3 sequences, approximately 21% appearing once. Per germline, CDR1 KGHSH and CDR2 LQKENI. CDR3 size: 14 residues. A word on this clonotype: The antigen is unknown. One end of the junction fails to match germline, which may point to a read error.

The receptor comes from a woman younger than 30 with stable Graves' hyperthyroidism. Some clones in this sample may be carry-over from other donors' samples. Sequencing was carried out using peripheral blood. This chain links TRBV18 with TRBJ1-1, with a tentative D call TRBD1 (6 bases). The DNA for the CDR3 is TGTGCCAGCTCAGCGGGACACCAGAACACTAAAGCTTTCTTT. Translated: CASSAGHQNTKAFF.